This TCR beta chain was identified during a study of post-analysis software for immune sequencing data. As for the study in general: Relapsing-remitting, secondary progressive and progressive-relapsing forms of multiple sclerosis all featured among disease courses.

CDR3 length: 14 amino acids. The V end lost 5 bases, the J end lost 1 base, and 14 bases lay between the germline ends. Germline assignment: CDR1 DFQATT and CDR2 SNEGSKA (reference sequence). About this clonotype itself: Antigen: not known.

TCR beta libraries were prepared from cDNA with unique molecular identifiers. TCRdb re-derived calls from the PCR reads in MiXCR, one entry per CDR3 protein. The repertoire holds under 200,000 distinct CDR3 sequences, with approximately 29% as singletons. General observations from the study: F-measure co-clustering was strong for batch-matched samples. Patients showed TRBV5-6, TRBV5-1 and TRBV20-1 among roughly five TRBV segments more frequent than in controls.

The rearrangement links TRBV20-1 to TRBJ1-1, with no clear D. The source material was blood. The receptor comes from a girl under 18 with multiple sclerosis. In DNA, the CDR3 is TGCAGTGCTCTCCGGGTCCCTAGGAACACTGAAGCTTTCTTT. Its protein is CSALRVPRNTEAFF.